The 27 T cell receptor beta chains given below trace back to one sample, sequenced in a study of T cells after yellow fever vaccination. Using its own MiXCR run on the 5' RACE reads, TCRdb lists one record per CDR3 protein. In the table there are some 110,000 distinct CDR3 sequences, 8.4% of which are singletons. This specimen consisted of CD8+ T cells sorted from PBMCs, obtained 45 days after the yellow fever booster vaccination. These receptors were obtained from a man between 25 and 39 years old who received the YFV17D yellow fever vaccine.

This clonotype showed up many times. The chain uses TRBV20-1 and TRBJ2-7; possibly TRBD2 for D (5 bases). Trimming pared 5 bases from V and 5 bases from J, leaving 13 bases between. The germline V gene has CDR1 DFQATT and CDR2 SNEGSKA (reference sequence). This CDR3 contains 12 residues. This chain's CDR3 is CSAEGPLNEQYF. The CDR3 DNA reads as TGCAGTGCTGAGGGCCCCCTTAACGAGCAGTACTTC.

In this sample, this clonotype turned up many times. The chain couples TRBV11-2 to TRBJ2-3; 13 bases agree with TRBD2. Germline V gives CDR1 SGHAT, CDR2 FQNNGV. The CDR3 length is 19 residues. J lost 5 bases, V lost 3 bases, and 14 bases had no gene match. CDR3 coding DNA: TGTGCCAGCAGCTTGGGTTTCGGACTAGCGGGAGTTGTAGGAGATACGCAGTATTTT. As protein: CASSLGFGLAGVVGDTQYF.

This chain connects TRBV19 to TRBJ2-1; 9 positions agree with TRBD2. Losses at the gene ends were 1 base for V and 7 bases for J; bases not matched to a gene: 5. Germline V gene data show CDR1 as LNHDA and CDR2 as SQIVND (reference sequence). The CDR3 runs 15 residues. Here the CDR3 DNA reads TGTGCCAGTAGTATAGTAGCGGGAGTTAGGAATGAGCAGTTCTTC. This codes for CASSIVAGVRNEQFF.

This clonotype was counted at least ten times. J is TRBJ1-4 and V is TRBV5-1, with 9 bases that match TRBD1. The trim removed 2 bases at V and 7 bases at J, leaving 3 bases unmatched. The germline V gene has CDR1 SGHRS and CDR2 YFSETQ. The CDR3 sequence is 14 residues long. CDR3 protein: CASSLGTGREKLFF. The CDR3 DNA reads TGCGCCAGCAGCTTAGGGACAGGGCGTGAAAAACTGTTTTTT.

This clonotype was counted only a few times. V gene TRBV7-9 combines with J gene TRBJ1-5; the D gene is possibly TRBD1 (5 bases). This CDR3 spans 12 amino acids. Looked up from germline, CDR1 is SEHNR and CDR2 is FQNEAQ (reference sequence). The germline V and J ends were trimmed by 5 bases and 5 bases, with 7 bases remaining between them. CDR3 in DNA: TGTGCCAGCAGCCAGGGAGATCAGCCCCAGCATTTT. Its protein is CASSQGDQPQHF.

V gene TRBV13 combines with J gene TRBJ2-5; perhaps TRBD1 as D (5 bases). Germline values: CDR1 PRHDT, CDR2 FYEKMQ (reference sequence). The CDR3 spans 14 residues. Trimming took off 1 base at V and 3 bases at J, with 9 bases between the two ends. The CDR3 sequence: CASSLAQAEETQYF. The DNA of the CDR3 is TGTGCCAGCAGCTTAGCACAGGCGGAAGAGACCCAGTACTTC.

This clonotype was seen ten or more times. The rearrangement uses TRBV5-1 and TRBJ2-7; no clear D gene. V gave up 4 bases and J gave up 5 bases, with 7 bases separating them. Germline V gene lookup returns CDR1 SGHRS and CDR2 YFSETQ. The CDR3 is made up of 11 amino acids. Here the CDR3 reads CASSTINEQYF. DNA for the CDR3: TGCGCCAGCAGCACAATTAACGAGCAGTACTTC.

This clonotype was seen at least ten times. CDR3 sequence (DNA): TGTGCCAGCAGCCCCGGGACAGGGGGCGCGGGAGATACGCAGTATTTT. Its translation: CASSPGTGGAGDTQYF. The chain joins TRBV7-9 to TRBJ2-3, with 12 bases identical to TRBD1. This CDR3 spans 16 amino acids. From germline, CDR1 is SEHNR and CDR2 FQNEAQ (reference sequence). V was clipped by 5 bases and J by 5 bases; unmatched bases: 8.

The chain couples TRBV4-3 to TRBJ2-7; D unresolved. The CDR3 consists of 15 residues. The germline V gene has CDR1 LGHNA and CDR2 YSLEER. V lost 2 bases, J lost 1 base, and 12 bases lay in between. The CDR3 DNA sequence: TGCGCCAGCAGCCAACTTCTCGACGGTTCCTACGAGCAGTACTTC. Encoded protein: CASSQLLDGSYEQYF.

This clonotype was observed many times. The DNA for the CDR3 is TGCGCCAGCAGCCAAACGCGGGGAGGGCCCAATGAGCAGTTCTTC. This sequence encodes CASSQTRGGPNEQFF. The chain recombines TRBV4-3 with TRBJ2-1; 7 bases agree with TRBD2. The germline V gene has CDR1 LGHNA and CDR2 YSLEER. Trimming cost V 2 bases and J 6 bases; bases outside gene matches: 7. The CDR3 sequence is 15 residues long.

This clonotype was counted at least ten times. The CDR3 nucleotides read TGCGCCAGCAGTCTCTACTCCTACAATGAGCAGTTCTTC. Protein product: CASSLYSYNEQFF. The chain carries TRBV5-1 and TRBJ2-1; D is undetermined. V was pared by 5 bases and J by 0 bases, with 6 bases between. Germline CDR1 is SGHRS and CDR2 is YFSETQ. The CDR3 covers 13 residues. The full variable domain, with the rest looked up from reference TRBV5-1 and TRBJ2-1, is KAGVTQTPRYLIKTRGQQVTLSCSPISGHRSVSWYQQTPGQGLQFLFEYFSETQRNKGNFPGRFSGRQFSNSRSEMNVSTLELGDSALYLCASSLYSYNEQFFGPGTRLTVL.

The chain combines TRBV9 with TRBJ1-1; possible D gene TRBD1, 6 bases. CDR1 is SGDLS and CDR2 is YYNGEE in the germline V gene. The V gene lost 3 bases and the J gene lost 7 bases, with 13 bases spanning the gap. This CDR3 has 13 amino acids. The CDR3 coding sequence is TGTGCCAGCAGCGCCGGGGGGGGCCGTGAAGCTTTCTTT. It is translated as CASSAGGGREAFF.

This clonotype was picked up a small number of times. This sequence joins TRBV4-3 and TRBJ2-5; TRBD2 aligns across 7 bases. This CDR3 comprises 15 residues. The germline V gene has CDR1 LGHNA and CDR2 YSLEER. Germline trimming cut 0 bases from V and 0 bases from J; bases unmatched to any gene: 1. CDR3 DNA: TGCGCCAGCAGCCAAGAACTAGCGTACCAAGAGACCCAGTACTTC. This sequence encodes CASSQELAYQETQYF.

V and J are TRBV18 and TRBJ2-7; 7 nucleotides agree with TRBD2. Germline-derived CDR1 and CDR2 are KGHSH and LQKENI. V dropped 3 bases and J dropped 2; count of bases not matched to a gene: 31. This CDR3 spans 23 amino acids. The CDR3 DNA sequence: TGTGCCAGCTCACCCCCTCCAACTTTACCGGGACTACAGATCCTGAACAAGACCTACGAGCAGTACTTC. This codes for CASSPPPTLPGLQILNKTYEQYF.

At least ten counts were recorded for this clonotype. The gene calls are TRBV15 and TRBJ2-7; 7 bases align to TRBD2. CDR1 is LNHNV and CDR2 is YYDKDF in the germline V gene (reference sequence). The CDR3 runs to 16 residues. Trimming took 2 bases from V and 0 from J; bases not matched to a gene: 7. In nucleotides, the CDR3 is TGTGCCACCAGCAGATCCCGGGGCGGGAGCTCCTACGAGCAGTACTTC. Translated, it gives CATSRSRGGSSYEQYF.

This clonotype has ten or more counts. V gene TRBV7-8 combines with J gene TRBJ2-1, with 9 bases matching TRBD2. V trimming: 2 bases; J trimming: 4 bases; junction bases outside the gene matches: 3. Germline V CDR1 and CDR2: SGHVS, FQNEAQ. This CDR3 contains 15 residues. As DNA, the CDR3 is TGTGCCAGCAGCTTAAGCCTAGCGGGGTACAATGAGCAGTTCTTC. Encoded protein: CASSLSLAGYNEQFF. Complete variable domain (other parts from reference TRBV7-8 and TRBJ2-1): GAGVSQSPRYKVAKRGQDVALRCDPISGHVSLFWYQQALGQGPEFLTYFQNEAQLDKSGLPSDRFFAERPEGSVSTLKIQRTQQEDSAVYLCASSLSLAGYNEQFFGPGTRLTVL.

This clonotype was found many times. The chain carries TRBV7-9 and TRBJ2-2; perhaps TRBD2 as D (5 bases). The CDR3 contains 15 residues. CDR1 SEHNR and CDR2 FQNEAQ come from the germline V gene (reference sequence). The V gene lost 4 bases and the J gene lost 0 bases, with 9 bases spanning the gap. CDR3 coding DNA: TGTGCCAGCAGCTCAACCGGGGCGAACACCGGGGAGCTGTTTTTT. Its translation: CASSSTGANTGELFF.

This clonotype was observed a few times. The chain links TRBV28 to TRBJ2-7; D perhaps matches TRBD2 (6 bases). The germline V gene has CDR1 MDHEN and CDR2 SYDVKM. Trimming shortened V by 8 bases and J by 9 bases, and 20 bases separated the two germline ends. This CDR3 comprises 13 residues. Here the CDR3 DNA reads TGTGCCAGCTACCAGCGGGTACCGGCGGCGCAGTACTTC. This encodes CASYQRVPAAQYF. The full variable domain, rest sourced from reference TRBV28 and TRBJ2-7, is DVKVTQSSRYLVKRTGEKVFLECVQDMDHENMFWYRQDPGLGLRLIYFSYDVKMKEKGDIPEGYSVSREKKERFSLILESASTNQTSMYLCASYQRVPAAQYFGPGTRLTVT.

At least ten counts were recorded for this clonotype. This sequence joins TRBV7-7 and TRBJ2-5; D not certain. Germline CDR1 SSHAT, CDR2 FNYEAQ (reference sequence). V lost 5 bases and J 2 bases, leaving 9 bases between the germline ends. The CDR3 consists of 13 residues. In DNA form, the CDR3 reads TGTGCCAGCAGCACCGGAGATCAAGAGACCCAGTACTTC. It is translated as CASSTGDQETQYF.

This clonotype came up many times. The chain recombines TRBV27 with TRBJ2-7; no clear D. The CDR3 is made up of 15 amino acids. Trimming left V 2 bases short and J 2 bases short, with 13 bases between. Germline lookup yields CDR1 MNHEY and CDR2 SMNVEV (reference sequence). CDR3 sequence: CASSLKGGITYEQYF. In nucleotides, the CDR3 is TGTGCCAGCAGTTTAAAAGGCGGAATAACCTACGAGCAGTACTTC.

There are many counts of this clonotype. The chain is built from TRBV7-3 and TRBJ2-6, with D possibly called TRBD1 or TRBD2 (6 bases each). This CDR3 has 15 residues. Germline V gives CDR1 SGHTA, CDR2 FQGTGA. The germline V and J ends were trimmed by 2 bases and 4 bases, with 9 bases remaining between them. The CDR3 DNA reads TGTGCCAGCAGCTTAGGGGGGCTCGGGGCCAACGTCCTGACTTTC. Protein: CASSLGGLGANVLTF.

This rearrangement joins TRBV7-8 to TRBJ2-7, with D perhaps TRBD2 (6 bases). This CDR3 contains 14 residues. V lost 6 bases, J lost 2 bases, and 14 bases lay in between. Germline assignment: CDR1 SGHVS and CDR2 FQNEAQ. The CDR3 spells CASSNERLAYEQYF. In nucleotides, the CDR3 is TGTGCCAGCAGTAACGAGAGACTAGCCTACGAGCAGTACTTC. Using reference TRBV7-8 and TRBJ2-7 for the parts outside the CDR3, the full variable domain is GAGVSQSPRYKVAKRGQDVALRCDPISGHVSLFWYQQALGQGPEFLTYFQNEAQLDKSGLPSDRFFAERPEGSVSTLKIQRTQQEDSAVYLCASSNERLAYEQYFGPGTRLTVT.

CDR3 residues: CASSVLALTDTQYF. The CDR3 nucleotides are TGTGCCAGCAGCGTATTAGCCCTAACAGATACGCAGTATTTT. This chain uses TRBV9 with TRBJ2-3, with D uncertain. V lost 1 base, J lost 3 bases, and 9 bases lay in between. The CDR3 extends over 14 amino acids. Germline lookup yields CDR1 SGDLS and CDR2 YYNGEE.

This clonotype was observed many times. This chain connects TRBV12-3 or TRBV12-4 to TRBJ2-1; D is possibly TRBD2 (5 bases). The length of the CDR3 is 13 residues. Trimming removed 6 bases from V and 2 bases from J, with 8 bases in between. CDR3 in amino acids: CASSEGAYNEQFF. The CDR3 DNA is TGTGCCAGCAGCGAGGGAGCCTACAATGAGCAGTTCTTC.

This clonotype was counted at least ten times. V is TRBV7-2 and J is TRBJ2-7; D is undetermined. Germline V gene sequence: CDR1 SGHTA, CDR2 FQGNSA. V dropped 5 bases and J dropped 2 bases, with 16 bases sitting between them. CDR3 size: 15 residues. The CDR3, as DNA: TGTGCCAGCAGCCCGATGTATTCAGAGACCTACGAGCAGTACTTC. As protein: CASSPMYSETYEQYF.

In this sample, this clonotype turned up a few times. The chain links TRBV28 to TRBJ2-7, with D perhaps matching TRBD2 (6 bases). The germline CDR1 and CDR2 sequences are MDHEN and SYDVKM. The CDR3 length is 15 residues. Trimming took 5 bases from V and 3 from J, leaving 17 bases between them. In DNA, the CDR3 is TGTGCCAGCAGTCAGCAGGGACTGGACGTCTACGAGCAGTACTTC. This translates into CASSQQGLDVYEQYF.

The V and J genes are TRBV15 and TRBJ2-5, with 9 bases that match TRBD1. Germline V CDR1 and CDR2: LNHNV, YYDKDF (reference sequence). With V trimmed by 3 bases and J by 4 bases, 3 bases remained unmatched. The CDR3 contains 14 residues. The CDR3 nucleotides read TGTGCCACCAGCAGCCCGGGACAGGGAGAGACCCAGTACTTC. This sequence encodes CATSSPGQGETQYF.